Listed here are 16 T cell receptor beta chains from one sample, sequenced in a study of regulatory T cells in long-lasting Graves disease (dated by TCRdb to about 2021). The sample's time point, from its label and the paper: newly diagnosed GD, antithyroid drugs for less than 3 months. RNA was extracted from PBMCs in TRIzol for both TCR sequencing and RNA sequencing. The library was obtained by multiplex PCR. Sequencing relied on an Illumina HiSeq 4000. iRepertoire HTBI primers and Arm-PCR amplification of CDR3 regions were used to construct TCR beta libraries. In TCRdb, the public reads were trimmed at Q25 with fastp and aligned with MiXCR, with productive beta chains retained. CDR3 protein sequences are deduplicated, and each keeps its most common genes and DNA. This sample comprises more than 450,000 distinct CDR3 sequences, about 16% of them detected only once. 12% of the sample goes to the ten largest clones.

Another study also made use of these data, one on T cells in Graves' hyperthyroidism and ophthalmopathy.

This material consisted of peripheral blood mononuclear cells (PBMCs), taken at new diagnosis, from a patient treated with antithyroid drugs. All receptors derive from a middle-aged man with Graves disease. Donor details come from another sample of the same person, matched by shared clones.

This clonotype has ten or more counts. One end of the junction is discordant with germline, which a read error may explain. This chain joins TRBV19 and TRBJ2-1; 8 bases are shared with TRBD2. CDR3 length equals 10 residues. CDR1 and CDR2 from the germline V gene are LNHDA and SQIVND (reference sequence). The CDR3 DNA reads TGCGCTAGCGGGTACAATGAGCAGTTCTTC. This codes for CASGYNEQFF.

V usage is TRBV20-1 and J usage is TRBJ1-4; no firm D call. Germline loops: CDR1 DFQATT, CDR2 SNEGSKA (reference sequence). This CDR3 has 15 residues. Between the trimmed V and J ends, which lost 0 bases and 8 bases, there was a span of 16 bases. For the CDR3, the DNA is TGCAGTGCTAGAGAAAGGGCGGGATCTTGGGAAAAACTGTTTTTT. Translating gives CSARERAGSWEKLFF.

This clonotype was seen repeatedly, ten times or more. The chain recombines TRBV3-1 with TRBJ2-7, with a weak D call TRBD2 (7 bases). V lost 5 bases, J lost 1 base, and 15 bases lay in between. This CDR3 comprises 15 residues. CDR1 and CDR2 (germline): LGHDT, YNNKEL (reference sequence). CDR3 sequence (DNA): TGTGCCAGCAGCTCCCGGGGAGGGGGATCCTACGAGCAGTACTTC. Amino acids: CASSSRGGGSYEQYF.

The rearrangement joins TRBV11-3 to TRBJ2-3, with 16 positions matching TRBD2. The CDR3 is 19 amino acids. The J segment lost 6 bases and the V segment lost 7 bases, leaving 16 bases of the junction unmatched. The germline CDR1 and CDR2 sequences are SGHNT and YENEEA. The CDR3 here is CASTQGLAGGTNSWDTQYF. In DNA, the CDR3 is TGTGCCAGCACGCAGGGACTAGCGGGAGGGACCAACTCCTGGGATACGCAGTATTTT.

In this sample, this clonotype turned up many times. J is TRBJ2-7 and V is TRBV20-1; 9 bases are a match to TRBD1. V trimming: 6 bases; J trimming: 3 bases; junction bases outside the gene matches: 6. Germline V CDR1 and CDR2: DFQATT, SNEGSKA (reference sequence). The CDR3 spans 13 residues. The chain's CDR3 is CSAQRTGDYEQYF. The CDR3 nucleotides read TGCAGTGCCCAAAGGACAGGGGACTACGAGCAGTACTTC.

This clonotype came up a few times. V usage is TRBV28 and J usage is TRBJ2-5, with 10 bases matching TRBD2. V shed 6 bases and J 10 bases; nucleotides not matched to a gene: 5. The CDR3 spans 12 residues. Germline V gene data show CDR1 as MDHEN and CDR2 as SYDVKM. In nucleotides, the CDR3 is TGTGCCAGCAGAACTAGCGGGACCCGCCAGTACTTC. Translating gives CASRTSGTRQYF.

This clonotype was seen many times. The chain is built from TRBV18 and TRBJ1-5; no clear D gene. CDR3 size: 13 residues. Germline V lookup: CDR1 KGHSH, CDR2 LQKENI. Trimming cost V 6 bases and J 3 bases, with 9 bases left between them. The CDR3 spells CASSRTDNQPQHF. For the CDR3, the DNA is TGTGCCAGCTCCAGGACGGACAATCAGCCCCAGCATTTT.

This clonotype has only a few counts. CDR3 in amino acids: CASSVHTGKAQPQHF. CDR3 DNA sequence: TGTGCCAGCAGTGTACATACAGGGAAGGCTCAGCCCCAGCATTTT. The chain uses TRBV12-3 or TRBV12-4 and TRBJ1-5; possible D gene TRBD1, 6 bases. With 5 bases removed from V and 6 bases from J, the gap between germline ends came to 17 bases. The CDR3 is 15 amino acids.

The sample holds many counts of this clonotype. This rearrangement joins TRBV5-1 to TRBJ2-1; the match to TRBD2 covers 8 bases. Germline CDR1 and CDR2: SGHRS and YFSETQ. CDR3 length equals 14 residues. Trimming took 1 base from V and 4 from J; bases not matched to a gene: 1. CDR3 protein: CASSLIAGYNEQFF. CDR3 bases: TGCGCCAGCAGCTTGATAGCGGGGTACAATGAGCAGTTCTTC. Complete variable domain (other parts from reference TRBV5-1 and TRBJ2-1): KAGVTQTPRYLIKTRGQQVTLSCSPISGHRSVSWYQQTPGQGLQFLFEYFSETQRNKGNFPGRFSGRQFSNSRSEMNVSTLELGDSALYLCASSLIAGYNEQFFGPGTRLTVL.

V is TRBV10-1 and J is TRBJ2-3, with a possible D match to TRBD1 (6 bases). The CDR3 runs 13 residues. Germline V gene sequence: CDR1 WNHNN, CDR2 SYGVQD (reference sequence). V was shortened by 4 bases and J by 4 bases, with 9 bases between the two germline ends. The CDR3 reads CASSVSGADTQYF. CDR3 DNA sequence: TGCGCCAGCAGTGTCTCAGGGGCAGATACGCAGTATTTT.

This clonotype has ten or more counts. Here the CDR3 DNA reads TGTGCCAGCAGCCCACAGGGAGAGCTTATCTATGGCTACACCTTC. Amino acids: CASSPQGELIYGYTF. The chain recombines TRBV28 with TRBJ1-2, with D perhaps TRBD1 (6 bases). The CDR3 spans 15 residues. V was trimmed by 6 bases and J by 4 bases, leaving 18 bases between them. Per germline, CDR1 MDHEN and CDR2 SYDVKM.

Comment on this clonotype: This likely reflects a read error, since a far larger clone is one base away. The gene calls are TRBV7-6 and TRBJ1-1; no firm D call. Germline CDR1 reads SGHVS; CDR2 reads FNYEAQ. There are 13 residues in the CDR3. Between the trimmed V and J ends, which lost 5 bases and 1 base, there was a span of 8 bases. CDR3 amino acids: CASSVYKNTEAFF. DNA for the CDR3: TGTGCCAGCAGCGTATATAAGAACACTGAAGCTTTCTTT.

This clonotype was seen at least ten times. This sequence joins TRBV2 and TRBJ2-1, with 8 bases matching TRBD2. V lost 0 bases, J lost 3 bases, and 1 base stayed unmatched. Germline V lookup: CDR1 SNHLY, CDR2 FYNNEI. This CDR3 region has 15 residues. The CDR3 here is CASSEATSGYNEQFF. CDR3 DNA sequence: TGTGCCAGCAGTGAAGCAACTAGCGGCTACAATGAGCAGTTCTTC.

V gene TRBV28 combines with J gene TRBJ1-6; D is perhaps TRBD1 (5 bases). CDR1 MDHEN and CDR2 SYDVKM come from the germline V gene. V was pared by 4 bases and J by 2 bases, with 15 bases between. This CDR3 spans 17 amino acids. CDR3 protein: CASSSSGGSPYNSPLHF. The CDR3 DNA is TGTGCCAGCAGTTCCTCGGGGGGGAGCCCCTATAATTCACCCCTCCACTTT.

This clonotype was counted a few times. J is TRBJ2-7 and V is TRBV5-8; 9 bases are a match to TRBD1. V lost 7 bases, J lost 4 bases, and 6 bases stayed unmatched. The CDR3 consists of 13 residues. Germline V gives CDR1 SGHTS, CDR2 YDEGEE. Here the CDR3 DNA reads TGTGCCAGCGGGGGACAGGGATGGTACGAGCAGTACTTC. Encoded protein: CASGGQGWYEQYF.

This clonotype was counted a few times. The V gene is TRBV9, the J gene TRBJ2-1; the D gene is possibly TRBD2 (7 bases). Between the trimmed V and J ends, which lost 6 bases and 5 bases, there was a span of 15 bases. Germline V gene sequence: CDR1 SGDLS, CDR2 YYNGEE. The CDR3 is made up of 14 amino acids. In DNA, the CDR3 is TGTGCCAGCAACCCGAGGGGGGGACACAATGAGCAGTTCTTC. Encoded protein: CASNPRGGHNEQFF.